This TCR beta chain was obtained from a study of blood T cells in healthy people across ages. Using a J-beta primer mix together with a sample-barcoded 5' primer, a second PCR was run for about 6 to 11 cycles. TCRdb passed the 5' RACE reads through MiXCR, listing each CDR3 protein once. The sample lists around 700,000 distinct CDR3 sequences, 20% to 25% occurring once. The V gene's germline CDR1 is SGHTA and CDR2 FQGTGA. CDR3 size: 14 residues. The V end was cut by 5 bases, the J end by 7 bases, with 17 bases between. Only a few counts were recorded for this clonotype. The same data also went into a second study, on T cells of mothers and their children. That paper states: With unrelated pairs as the comparison, related mother-child pairs had a slightly higher overlap that was not significant.

The chain employs TRBV7-3 and TRBJ1-1; TRBD1 might be the D (5 bases). The clonotype comes from a boy younger than 18 in good health. The source material was blood. As DNA, the CDR3 is TGTGCCAGCAGCCCGACCGGGGGAAAGGGTGAAGCTTTCTTT. Its translation: CASSPTGGKGEAFF.